These 26 T cell receptor beta chains came from one sample sequenced in a study of OX40 agonist ivuxolimab in advanced cancers. Here immunoSEQ multiplex PCR was the method, and the copy in TCRdb shows in-frame clones only, minus some. The repertoire holds approximately 49,000 clones, 85% seen once, with 20% in the top ten. The specimen was CD4+ or CD8+ T cells sorted from blood, collected in a trial of the OX40 agonist ivuxolimab. The receptors stem from an adult with an advanced solid tumor such as melanoma, head and neck, liver or kidney cancer.

This chain joins TRBV5-5 and TRBJ1-1; D not certain. The ends were cut back, 4 bases at V and 2 bases at J, with 21 bases in the middle. The CDR3 consists of 17 residues. Germline-derived CDR1 and CDR2 are SGHKS and YYEKEE (reference sequence). Here the CDR3 reads CASSPGPQSGSNTEAFF. Written as DNA, the CDR3 is TGTGCCAGCAGCCCCGGCCCCCAATCCGGGTCCAACACTGAAGCTTTCTTT.

A word on this clone: One end of the junction does not line up with germline, which may come from a read error. The rearrangement links TRBV6-4 to TRBJ1-2, with D perhaps matching TRBD1 (5 bases). The CDR3 runs 16 residues. CDR1 MRHNA and CDR2 SNTAGT come from the germline V gene. In DNA, the CDR3 is TGTGCCAGCAGTGACTCCCGACGACAGTCTAAGTATGGCTACACCTTC. It encodes CASSDSRRQSKYGYTF.

The V gene is TRBV19, the J gene TRBJ1-2, with D uncertain. The CDR3 is 12 amino acids. Trimming cost V 6 bases and J 8 bases, with 13 bases left between them. Germline V gene data show CDR1 as LNHDA and CDR2 as SQIVND (reference sequence). CDR3 sequence (DNA): TGTGCCAGTAGCCGTGATATGGTCGGCTACACCTTC. It translates to CASSRDMVGYTF.

V usage is TRBV27 and J usage is TRBJ1-2; D is perhaps TRBD1 (5 bases). Germline lookup yields CDR1 MNHEY and CDR2 SMNVEV (reference sequence). With 0 bases removed from V and 5 bases from J, the gap between germline ends came to 10 bases. The CDR3 is made up of 14 amino acids. As DNA, the CDR3 is TGTGCCAGCAGTTTATCCGCAGGGCCTTATGGCTACACCTTC. Translated: CASSLSAGPYGYTF.

This clone was observed a single time. The J gene is TRBJ1-5, the V gene TRBV7-8; 9 bases match TRBD1. The trim removed 5 bases at V and 7 bases at J, leaving 6 bases unmatched. This CDR3 comprises 14 residues. Germline V CDR1 and CDR2: SGHVS, FQNEAQ. The CDR3 bases are TGTGCCAGCAGCATCGGGACAGGGCACCAGCCCCAGCATTTT. Protein sequence: CASSIGTGHQPQHF.

The gene calls are TRBV6-1 and TRBJ1-1; D is unresolved. Trimming left V 1 base short and J 0 bases short, with 6 bases between. Germline V gene lookup returns CDR1 MNHNS and CDR2 SASEGT. This CDR3 has 14 residues. The CDR3 is CASSEEVMNTEAFF. CDR3 sequence (DNA): TGTGCCAGCAGTGAAGAAGTTATGAACACTGAAGCTTTCTTT.

This clone is labeled as medium-sized. This chain uses TRBV6-5 with TRBJ2-2, with 8 bases that match TRBD2. V trimming: 2 bases; J trimming: 6 bases; junction bases outside the gene matches: 2. Germline loops: CDR1 MNHEY, CDR2 SVGAGI. CDR3 length: 14 residues. The CDR3 loop reads CASSYNGGAGELFF. Here the CDR3 DNA reads TGTGCCAGCAGTTACAACGGGGGGGCCGGGGAGCTGTTTTTT.

The V and J genes are TRBV11-2 and TRBJ1-4, with TRBD1 as a possible D gene (5 bases). CDR1 SGHAT and CDR2 FQNNGV come from the germline V gene. This CDR3 has 12 residues. The V end was cut by 11 bases, the J end by 8 bases, with 15 bases between. Written as DNA, the CDR3 is TGTGCCTGTAACCGAGCAGGGGAAAAACTGTTTTTT. This translates into CACNRAGEKLFF. Filled out from reference TRBV11-2 and TRBJ1-4, the complete variable domain reads EAGVAQSPRYKIIEKRQSVAFWCNPISGHATLYWYQQILGQGPKLLIQFQNNGVVDDSQLPKDRFSAERLKGVDSTLKIQPAKLEDSAVYLCACNRAGEKLFFGSGTQLSVL.

The chain combines TRBV27 with TRBJ2-1; a weak D match, TRBD1 (5 bases). Trimming took 5 bases from V and 7 from J, leaving 24 bases between them. The CDR3 loop spans 17 amino acids. Per germline, CDR1 MNHEY and CDR2 SMNVEV (reference sequence). CDR3 sequence reads: CASSTPGFSSIWNEQFF. The CDR3 DNA is TGTGCCAGCAGTACCCCAGGGTTTTCATCGATCTGGAATGAGCAGTTCTTC.

V usage is TRBV9 and J usage is TRBJ2-1; D remains unclear. V was trimmed by 4 bases and J by 0 bases, leaving 11 bases between them. Germline CDR1 reads SGDLS; CDR2 reads YYNGEE. CDR3 length equals 15 residues. CDR3 in DNA: TGTGCCAGCAGCTCCCGGATGAGCTCCTACAATGAGCAGTTCTTC. The encoded protein is CASSSRMSSYNEQFF.

This sequence joins TRBV13 and TRBJ1-2; D possibly corresponds to TRBD1 (5 bases). Germline CDR1 reads PRHDT; CDR2 reads FYEKMQ (reference sequence). CDR3 length: 14 amino acids. Trimming shortened V by 2 bases and J by 6 bases, and 13 bases separated the two germline ends. CDR3 in amino acids: CASSLTWEGDGYTF. DNA for the CDR3: TGTGCCAGCAGCTTAACCTGGGAAGGGGATGGCTACACCTTC.

V and J are TRBV19 and TRBJ2-1; 7 bases agree with TRBD1. The CDR3 covers 16 residues. J was trimmed by 2 bases and V by 1 base; bases with no gene match: 5. CDR1 and CDR2 (germline): LNHDA, SQIVND (reference sequence). In DNA form, the CDR3 reads TGTGCCAGTAGTATAGGAGAGGGGGCGCCCTACAATGAGCAGTTCTTC. It is translated as CASSIGEGAPYNEQFF.

This clone was detected only once. The chain links TRBV10-3 to TRBJ2-7; either TRBD1 or TRBD2 may fit D (5 bases each). The CDR3 sequence is 14 residues long. Trimming took 9 bases from V and 3 from J, leaving 18 bases between them. From germline, CDR1 is ENHRY and CDR2 SYGVKD. CDR3 bases: TGTGCCATAATGGGGGACCGCTTGCTCTACGAGCAGTACTTC. Translation: CAIMGDRLLYEQYF.

The rearrangement links TRBV9 to TRBJ1-1; D may be TRBD1 (5 bases). The CDR3 runs 14 residues. V lost 0 bases, J lost 4 bases, and 10 bases lay in between. Germline V gene sequence: CDR1 SGDLS, CDR2 YYNGEE. The CDR3 region is CASSVAVGGTEAFF. The DNA for the CDR3 is TGTGCCAGCAGCGTAGCGGTCGGGGGCACTGAAGCTTTCTTT.

The gene calls are TRBV30 and TRBJ2-5; no clear D. The DNA end favors TRBJ2-7, so the J call may be wrong. This CDR3 is 13 amino acids long. Germline-derived CDR1 and CDR2 are GTSNPN and SVGIG (reference sequence). The CDR3 DNA is TGTGCCTGGAGTCCCGGATTGACCTACGAGCAGTACTTC. This encodes CAWSPGLTYEQYF.

This rearrangement joins TRBV28 to TRBJ1-2; 7 nucleotides match TRBD1. CDR3 length: 16 amino acids. J was trimmed by 0 bases and V by 3 bases; bases with no gene match: 7. The germline V gene encodes CDR1 MDHEN and CDR2 SYDVKM. DNA for the CDR3: TGTGCCAGCAGTTTTTACAGGACAGGAGCTAACTATGGCTACACCTTC. Its protein is CASSFYRTGANYGYTF.

This chain joins TRBV6-1 and TRBJ1-1; 9 bases are a match to TRBD1. The CDR3 length is 11 residues. Germline V gives CDR1 MNHNS, CDR2 SASEGT. With V trimmed by 11 bases and J by 4 bases, 2 bases remained unmatched. This CDR3 reads CAGGQGTEAFF. CDR3 DNA: TGTGCCGGGGGACAGGGCACTGAAGCTTTCTTT.

J is TRBJ1-2 and V is TRBV7-9; D is undetermined. In germline, CDR1 is SEHNR, CDR2 FQNEAQ (reference sequence). This CDR3 region has 11 residues. Trimming removed 3 bases from V and 6 bases from J, with 5 bases in between. CDR3 sequence: CASSLEDGYTF. The CDR3, as DNA: TGTGCCAGCAGCTTGGAGGATGGCTACACCTTC.

The CDR3 sequence: CASSPWGTEQYF. CDR3 nucleotide sequence: TGTGCCAGCAGCCCATGGGGGACAGAGCAGTACTTC. J is TRBJ2-7 and V is TRBV7-9; D may be TRBD1 (6 bases). V gave up 5 bases and J gave up 7 bases, with 12 bases separating them. Germline V CDR1 and CDR2: SEHNR, FQNEAQ (reference sequence). The CDR3 is 12 residues long.

This sequence joins TRBV28 and TRBJ1-2; the D gene is possibly TRBD1 (5 bases). Germline-derived CDR1 and CDR2 are MDHEN and SYDVKM. V was trimmed by 3 bases and J by 0 bases, leaving 17 bases between them. The CDR3 has 17 amino acids. CDR3 nucleotide sequence: TGTGCCAGCAGTTTGCCCAGGACGGGGCAGCCTAACTATGGCTACACCTTC. Translating it yields CASSLPRTGQPNYGYTF.

CDR3 bases: TGTGCCAGCAGCCCAGAGGAGGGGACCCAGTACTTC. Its protein product is CASSPEEGTQYF. The rearrangement links TRBV11-2 to TRBJ2-5; D is perhaps TRBD2 (6 bases). The ends were cut back, 5 bases at V and 7 bases at J, with 11 bases in the middle. Germline lookup yields CDR1 SGHAT and CDR2 FQNNGV. CDR3 length: 12 residues.

The chain carries TRBV7-2 and TRBJ2-2, with D maybe TRBD2 (6 bases). This CDR3 has 13 amino acids. Germline CDR1 SGHTA, CDR2 FQGNSA. The V end was cut by 1 base, the J end by 6 bases, with 6 bases between. The CDR3 reads CASSLVAAGELFF. The CDR3 nucleotides are TGTGCCAGCAGCTTAGTAGCGGCCGGGGAGCTGTTTTTT.

This clone was observed a single time. The gene calls are TRBV5-1 and TRBJ1-1; D is perhaps TRBD1 (5 bases). The CDR3 spans 12 residues. The germline V and J ends were trimmed by 3 bases and 7 bases, with 10 bases remaining between them. Germline CDR1 is SGHRS and CDR2 is YFSETQ. CDR3 nucleotide sequence: TGCGCCAGCAGCTCTGGGGGACTTGAAGCTTTCTTT. Protein sequence: CASSSGGLEAFF. Filled out from reference TRBV5-1 and TRBJ1-1, the complete variable domain reads KAGVTQTPRYLIKTRGQQVTLSCSPISGHRSVSWYQQTPGQGLQFLFEYFSETQRNKGNFPGRFSGRQFSNSRSEMNVSTLELGDSALYLCASSSGGLEAFFGQGTRLTVV.

The gene calls are TRBV11-1 and TRBJ1-4; D not resolved. The germline CDR1 and CDR2 sequences are SGHAT and FQDESV (reference sequence). The CDR3 length is 15 residues. Trimming stripped 4 bases from V and 3 bases from J, with 12 bases between. In DNA form, the CDR3 reads TGTGCCAGCAGCTCCACCTTCGGGGCTAATGAAAAACTGTTTTTT. Translation gives CASSSTFGANEKLFF.

V is TRBV7-9 and J is TRBJ2-2; no reliable D call. Deletions cut 1 base from V and 5 bases from J, with 5 bases between. CDR3 length: 13 amino acids. CDR1 is SEHNR, CDR2 FQNEAQ, per germline (reference sequence). CDR3 nucleotides: TGTGCCAGCAGCTTAGGTGGGACCGGGGAGCTGTTTTTT. Its translation: CASSLGGTGELFF.

The chain has TRBV5-8 and TRBJ2-3, with 8 bases matching TRBD1. Germline CDR1 SGHTS, CDR2 YDEGEE. The CDR3 has 15 residues. Losses at the gene ends were 3 bases for V and 2 bases for J; bases not matched to a gene: 5. The CDR3 here is CASSWGQDDTDTQYF. The CDR3 bases are TGTGCCAGCAGCTGGGGACAGGACGACACAGATACGCAGTATTTT.